Listed below are T cell receptor beta chains from one sample, sequenced in a study of shared clonotypes between healthy human individuals. TCRdb's table, derived via immunoSEQ multiplex PCR, lists solely in-frame clones and lacks some. Altogether roughly 760,000 clones are present, roughly 70% being singletons, with the ten largest covering 1.5% to 2%. The sample taken for sequencing was memory CD4+ T cells sorted from blood. These receptors all come from a woman aged 25 to 45 in good health. CDR3s include the opening cysteine and the closing phenylalanine or tryptophan. D genes are given only for firm matches. Not every row has a clone size; where given, it reads once, few, many or a size class.

>TRBV14|TRBJ2-7|.|once
TGTGCCAGCAGCCGAGGGACACCCAAGGGGAAGATAGCCTCCTACGAGCAGTACTTC
CASSRGTPKGKIASYEQYF
>TRBV11-2|TRBJ2-1|.|.
TGTGCCAGCAGCTTACTTGGGGGACAGTTCTTC
CASSLLGGQFF
>TRBV6-1|TRBJ2-3|.|few
TGTGCCAGCAGTGGAGTGGCAGGGGAAGCAGATACGCAGTATTTT
CASSGVAGEADTQYF
>TRBV25-1|TRBJ1-4|.|.
TGTGCCAGCAGTCAGACAACATCAACTAATGAAAAACTGTTTTTT
CASSQTTSTNEKLFF
>TRBV7-8|TRBJ1-2|TRBD1|few
TGTGCCAGCAGCTACACCGGGACAGGGAACTATGGCTACACCTTC
CASSYTGTGNYGYTF
>TRBV28|TRBJ1-1|.|.
TGTGCCAGCAGAGAGGGGTGGAACACTGAAGCTTTCTTT
CASREGWNTEAFF
>TRBV19|TRBJ2-3|.|few
TGTGCCAGTAGTCGAACGGGGATCGCAGATACGCAGTATTTT
CASSRTGIADTQYF
>TRBV5-1|TRBJ2-3|TRBD2|.
TGCGCCAGCCGACCTTCGGCTAGCGGGAGTTTGGATACGCAGTATTTT
CASRPSASGSLDTQYF
>TRBV28|TRBJ2-7|.|.
TGTGCCAGCAGACCTGATCGGAGGAACGAGCAGTACTTC
CASRPDRRNEQYF
>TRBV14|TRBJ2-7|.|many
TGTGCCAGCAGCCCCCGCCGAGGGTTCTCCTACGAGCAGTACTTC
CASSPRRGFSYEQYF
>TRBV18|TRBJ1-5|.|.
TGTGCCAGCTCAACGACACAGGGTGGACAGCCCCAGCATTTT
CASSTTQGGQPQHF
>TRBV28|TRBJ1-2|TRBD1|.
TGTGCCAGCAGCGCTACAGGGGCGGCTAACTATGGCTACACCTTC
CASSATGAANYGYTF
>TRBV7-9|TRBJ2-2|.|.
TGTGCCAGCAGCTTAGGACAGAATACCGGGGAGCTGTTTTTT
CASSLGQNTGELFF
>TRBV7-2|TRBJ2-4|.|.
TGTGCCAGCAGCCCTCCCCTGGGGGTCTCGGGACATAGTTTGTACTTC
CASSPPLGVSGHSLYF
>TRBV5-1|TRBJ2-1|.|.
TGCGCCAGCAGCTGGGGGGACACTAGCGTGGTCAGGAATGAGCAGTTCTTC
CASSWGDTSVVRNEQFF
>TRBV18|TRBJ1-1|TRBD1|few
TGTGCCAGCTCTCCGGGACAGCTCAACACTGAAGCTTTCTTT
CASSPGQLNTEAFF
>TRBV2|TRBJ1-5|TRBD1|.
TGTGCCAGCAGCGAAGGGGGCCCCAAGGGCAATCAGCCCCAGCATTTT
CASSEGGPKGNQPQHF
>TRBV28|TRBJ1-6|.|.
TGTGCCAGCAGTTTACGGGGAGGGGTTAATTCACCCCTCCACTTT
CASSLRGGVNSPLHF
>TRBV28|TRBJ1-4|TRBD1|.
TGTGCCAGCAGACCGGGACAGGGGGCCCCTAACTCTTATGAAAAACTGTTTTTT
CASRPGQGAPNSYEKLFF
>TRBV6-4|TRBJ2-1|.|many
TGTGCCAGCAGCCAGACTAGAGACGGTGAGCAGTTCTTC
CASSQTRDGEQFF
>TRBV4-1|TRBJ1-2|TRBD1|.
TGCGCCAGCAGCCATCCCGGACAGGGGGCCTATGGCTACACCTTC
CASSHPGQGAYGYTF
>TRBV7-8|TRBJ2-1|.|few
TGTGCCAGCAGCTTAGGCCCGCTTTCCGGGAGCAACAATGAGCAGTTCTTC
CASSLGPLSGSNNEQFF